Included here is one T cell receptor (beta chain) sequence, with context. Its antigen is as yet unknown. This record comes from a study of cytomegalovirus exposure and HLA in healthy donors. The PCR employed 60 Vbeta primers together with 13 Jbeta primers. Assay: immunoSEQ multiplex PCR; the TCRdb copy retains only in-frame clones and omits some. The listing records some 55,000 clones. Study-wide results and limits: In a later analysis, CMV-associated beta chains were mostly HLA-associated, it appeared. About 87% or about 30% of the time was how often most TCR beta V segments were productive, according to an earlier analysis.

This clonotype was sampled from a woman in her thirties or forties in good health and CMV-seronegative. Input material: PBMCs.

The CDR3 nucleotides are TGTGCCAGCAGTTTCAGGGAGGGCACTGAAGCTTTCTTT. It specifies CASSFREGTEAFF. The rearrangement joins TRBV28 to TRBJ1-1; TRBD1 might be the D (5 bases). Germline V gene sequence: CDR1 MDHEN, CDR2 SYDVKM. The CDR3 has 13 residues. V lost 3 bases and J lost 4, with 9 bases in between.